Reported below is one TCR beta chain. Its antigen is not identified. A roughly 120-subject validation cohort, separate from the approximately 690-subject first cohort, supplied the donors. The data derive from a study of cytomegalovirus exposure and HLA in healthy donors. Points from the study as a whole: Subsequent analysis of the approximately 110 validation repertoires found a tendency for first-cohort TCR clusters to co-occur.

V gave up 2 bases and J gave up 2 bases, with 16 bases separating them. Germline V gene lookup returns CDR1 LGHNT and CDR2 FRNRAP. The CDR3 loop spans 16 amino acids. Sequencing was performed with immunoSEQ multiplex PCR; in TCRdb, only in-frame clones are kept and a portion is missing. The profile covers about 130,000 clones, with almost 85% appearing a single time and roughly 27% taken by the ten largest. The chain couples TRBV12-5 to TRBJ2-7; maybe TRBD2 (5 bases). This TCR was recovered from a man aged 25 to 45 in good health and CMV-seropositive. The sequenced sample was PBMCs. CDR3 sequence (DNA): TGTGCTAGTGGTTTGTACATGTGGGAGTCGGCCTACGAGCAGTACTTC. Translation: CASGLYMWESAYEQYF.